The clone carrying this TCR beta chain has more than one count but fewer than ten. MiXCR, run by TCRdb on the RT-PCR reads, gives a single entry per CDR3 protein. Among about 210,000 distinct CDR3 sequences listed, around 41% were seen once. The data originate from a study of patients and donors after allogeneic stem cell transplantation. The germline CDR1 and CDR2 sequences are ENHRY and SYGVKD. CDR3 length: 13 amino acids. V dropped 6 bases and J dropped 1 base, with 9 bases sitting between them. The sequence came from a human donor who was either an allogeneic HSCT recipient or a stem cell or donor lymphocyte infusion donor (not recorded which). It is not recorded whose cells these are; they may come from a transplant donor. Sequencing was done on a sample of blood, either unsorted or a sorted T cell fraction (not recorded which). The chain links TRBV10-3 to TRBJ1-1, with D unclear. CDR3 coding DNA: TGTGCCATCAGGACCGGTAGGAACACTGAAGCTTTCTTT. It is translated as CAIRTGRNTEAFF.